The present entry profiles one TCR beta chain with its context. Germline V lookup: CDR1 SGHRS, CDR2 YFSETQ. This CDR3 is built from 15 residues. Trimming removed 1 base from V and 4 bases from J; junction bases left unmatched: 8. The data derive from a study of blood T cell repertoires in COVID-19. Original processing methods: Estimated nucleated cell counts came from reference gene primer amplification. Method: immunoSEQ multiplex PCR; TCRdb's copy keeps in-frame clones and lacks some. V and J calls and clone size are as listed in that table; D and trimming were resolved from the DNA. The data contain approximately 130,000 clones, roughly 90% of them singletons.

The receptor's source is a man aged 45-65 years with acute or convalescent COVID-19. The sample taken for sequencing was peripheral blood. The chain joins TRBV5-1 to TRBJ2-7; 7 nucleotides match TRBD2. In DNA form, the CDR3 reads TGCGCCAGCAGCTTGTATGGCGGGAGTAAGTACGAGCAGTACTTC. Its protein product is CASSLYGGSKYEQYF.